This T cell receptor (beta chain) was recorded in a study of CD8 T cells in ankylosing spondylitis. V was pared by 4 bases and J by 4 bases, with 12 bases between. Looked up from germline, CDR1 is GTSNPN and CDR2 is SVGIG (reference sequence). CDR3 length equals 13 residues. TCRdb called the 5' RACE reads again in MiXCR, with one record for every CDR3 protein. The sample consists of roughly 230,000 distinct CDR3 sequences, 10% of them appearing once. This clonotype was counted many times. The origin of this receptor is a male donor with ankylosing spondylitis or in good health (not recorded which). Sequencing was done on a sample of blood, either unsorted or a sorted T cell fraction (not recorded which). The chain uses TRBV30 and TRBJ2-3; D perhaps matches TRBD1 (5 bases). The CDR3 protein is CAWTRGLADTQYF. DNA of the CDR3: TGTGCCTGGACTAGGGGCTTAGCAGATACGCAGTATTTT.